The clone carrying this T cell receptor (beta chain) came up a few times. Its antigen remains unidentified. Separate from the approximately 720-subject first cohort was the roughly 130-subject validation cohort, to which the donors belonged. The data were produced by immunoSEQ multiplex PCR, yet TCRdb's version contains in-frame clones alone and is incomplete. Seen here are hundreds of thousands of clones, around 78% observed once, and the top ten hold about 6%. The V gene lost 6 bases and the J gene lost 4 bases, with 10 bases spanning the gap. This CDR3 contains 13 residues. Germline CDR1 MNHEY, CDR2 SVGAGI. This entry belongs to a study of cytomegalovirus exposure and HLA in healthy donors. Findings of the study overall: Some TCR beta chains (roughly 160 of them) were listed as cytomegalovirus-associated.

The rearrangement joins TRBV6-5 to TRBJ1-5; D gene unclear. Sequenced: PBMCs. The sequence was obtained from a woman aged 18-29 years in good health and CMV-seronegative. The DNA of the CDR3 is TGTGCCAGCAGCTTGACCGTAAATCAGCCCCAGCATTTT. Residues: CASSLTVNQPQHF.